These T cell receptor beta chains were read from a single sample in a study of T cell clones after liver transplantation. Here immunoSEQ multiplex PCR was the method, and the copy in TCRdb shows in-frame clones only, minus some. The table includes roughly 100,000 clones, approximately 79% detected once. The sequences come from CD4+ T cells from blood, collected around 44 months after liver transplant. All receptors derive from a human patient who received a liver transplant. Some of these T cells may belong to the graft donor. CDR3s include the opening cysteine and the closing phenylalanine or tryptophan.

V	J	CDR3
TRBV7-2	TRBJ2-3	CASSFSGTSGGTQYF
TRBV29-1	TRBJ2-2	CSAGQGTGELFF
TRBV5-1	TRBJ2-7	CASSLEGQGAREQYF
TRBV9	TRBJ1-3	CASSNDRTIYF
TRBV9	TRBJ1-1	CASRAGQRVTEAFF
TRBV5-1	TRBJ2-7	CASSSRGTGIYEQYF
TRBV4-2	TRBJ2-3	CASSHRLDGDTQYF
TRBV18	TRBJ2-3	CASSPTSGRTDTQYF
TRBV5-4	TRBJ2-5	CAGSSSRGSGQETQYF
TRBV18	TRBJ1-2	CASSPVAANSYGYTF